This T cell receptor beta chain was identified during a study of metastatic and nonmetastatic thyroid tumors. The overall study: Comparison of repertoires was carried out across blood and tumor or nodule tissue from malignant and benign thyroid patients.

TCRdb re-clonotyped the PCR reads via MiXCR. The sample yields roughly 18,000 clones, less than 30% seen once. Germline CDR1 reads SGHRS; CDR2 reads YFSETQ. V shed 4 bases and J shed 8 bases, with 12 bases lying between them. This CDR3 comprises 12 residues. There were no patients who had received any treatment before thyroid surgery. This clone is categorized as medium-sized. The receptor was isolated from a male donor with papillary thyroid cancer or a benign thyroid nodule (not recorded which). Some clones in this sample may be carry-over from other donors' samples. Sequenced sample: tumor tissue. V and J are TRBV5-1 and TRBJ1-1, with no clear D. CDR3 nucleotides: TGCGCCAGCAGCCCTCTGGGGAGAGAAGCTTTCTTT. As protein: CASSPLGREAFF.